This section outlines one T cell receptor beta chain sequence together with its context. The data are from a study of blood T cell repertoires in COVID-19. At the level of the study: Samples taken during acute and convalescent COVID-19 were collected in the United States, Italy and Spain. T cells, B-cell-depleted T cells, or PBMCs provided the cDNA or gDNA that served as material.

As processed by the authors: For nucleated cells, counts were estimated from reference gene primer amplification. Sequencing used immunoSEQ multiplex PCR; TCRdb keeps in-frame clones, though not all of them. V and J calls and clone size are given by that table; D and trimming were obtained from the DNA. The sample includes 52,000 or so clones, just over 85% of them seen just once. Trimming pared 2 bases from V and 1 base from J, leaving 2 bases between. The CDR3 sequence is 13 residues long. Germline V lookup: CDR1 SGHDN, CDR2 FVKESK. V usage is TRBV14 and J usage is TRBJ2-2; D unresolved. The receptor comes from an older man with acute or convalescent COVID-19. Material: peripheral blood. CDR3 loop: CASSQQNTGELFF. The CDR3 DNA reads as TGTGCCAGCAGCCAACAGAACACCGGGGAGCTGTTTTTT. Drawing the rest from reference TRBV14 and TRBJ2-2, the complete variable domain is EAGVTQFPSHSVIEKGQTVTLRCDPISGHDNLYWYRRVMGKEIKFLLHFVKESKQDESGMPNNRFLAERTGGTYSTLKVQPAELEDSGVYFCASSQQNTGELFFGEGSRLTVL.